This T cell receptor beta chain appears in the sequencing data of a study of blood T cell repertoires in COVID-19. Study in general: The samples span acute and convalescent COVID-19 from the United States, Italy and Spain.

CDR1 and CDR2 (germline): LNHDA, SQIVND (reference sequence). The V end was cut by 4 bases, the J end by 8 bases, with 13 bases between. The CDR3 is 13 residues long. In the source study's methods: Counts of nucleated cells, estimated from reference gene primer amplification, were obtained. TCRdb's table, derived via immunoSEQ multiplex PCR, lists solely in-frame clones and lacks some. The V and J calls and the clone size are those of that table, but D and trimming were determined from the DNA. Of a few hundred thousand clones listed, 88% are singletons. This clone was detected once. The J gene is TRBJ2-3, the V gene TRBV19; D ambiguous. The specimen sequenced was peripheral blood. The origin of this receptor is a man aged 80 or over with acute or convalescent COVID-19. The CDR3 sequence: CASSTTTAGTQYF. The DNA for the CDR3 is TGTGCCAGTAGTACCACTACGGCTGGTACGCAGTATTTT.